This T cell receptor beta chain was found in a study of CD8 T cells in Susac syndrome. After removal of 2 bases from V and 12 bases from J, the junction contained 10 bases not matched to a gene. Per the germline V gene, CDR1 is SGHNT and CDR2 is YYREEE (reference sequence). This CDR3 contains 13 residues. CD8+ and CD4+ T cells circulating in blood were sequenced for TCR beta. Through negative isolation, CD4+ and CD8+ T cells were obtained, while TEMRA cells were enriched using FACS. Reverse transcription of 0.5 to 1 ug RNA was performed with random hexamers. The TCR beta CDR3 was amplified by immunoSEQ multiplex PCR across 54 Vbeta, 13 Jbeta. From the immunoSEQ multiplex PCR reads, TCRdb called clonotypes with MiXCR, one entry per CDR3 protein. The sample includes about 73,000 distinct CDR3 sequences, about 95% of them seen just once.

Sequences were obtained from CD8+ T cells from PBMCs. The TCR comes from a human donor with multiple sclerosis. The V gene is TRBV5-4, the J gene TRBJ1-2; 7 bases line up with TRBD1. CDR3 DNA sequence: TGTGCCAGCAGCTTCGGGACAGCCGGACCCCACACCTTC. This sequence encodes CASSFGTAGPHTF.